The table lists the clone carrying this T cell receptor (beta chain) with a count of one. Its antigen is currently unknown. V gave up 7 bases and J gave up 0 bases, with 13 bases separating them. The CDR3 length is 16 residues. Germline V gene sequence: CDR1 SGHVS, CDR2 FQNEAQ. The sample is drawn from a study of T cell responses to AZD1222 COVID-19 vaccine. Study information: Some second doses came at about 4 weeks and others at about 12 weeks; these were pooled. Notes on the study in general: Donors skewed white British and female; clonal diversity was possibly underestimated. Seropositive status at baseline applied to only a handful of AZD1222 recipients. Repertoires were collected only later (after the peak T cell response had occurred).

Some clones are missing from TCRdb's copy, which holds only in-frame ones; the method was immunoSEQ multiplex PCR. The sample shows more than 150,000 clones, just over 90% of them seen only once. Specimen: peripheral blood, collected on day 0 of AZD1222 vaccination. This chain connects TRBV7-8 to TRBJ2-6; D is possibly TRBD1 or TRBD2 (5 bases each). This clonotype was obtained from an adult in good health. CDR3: CASNVAGTSGANVLTF. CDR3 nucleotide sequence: TGTGCCAGCAACGTAGCAGGGACCTCTGGGGCCAACGTCCTGACTTTC.